The 20 T cell receptor beta chains below were found in one sample sequenced in a study of blood T cells in healthy people across ages. Alongside a J-beta primer mix, a sample-barcoded 5' primer served in a second PCR lasting roughly 6 to 12 cycles. TCRdb ran MiXCR on the 5' RACE reads and lists one entry per CDR3 protein. The data show over a million distinct CDR3 sequences, approximately 59% seen once. Sequences were obtained from blood. The receptors were gathered from a man aged 18 to 30 in good health.

The chain recombines TRBV25-1 with TRBJ2-3; tentative D call: TRBD1 (6 bases). CDR3 length: 16 amino acids. Trimming stripped 3 bases from V and 4 bases from J, with 17 bases between. Per germline, CDR1 MGHDK and CDR2 SYGVNS. CDR3 sequence: CASSDGTPKTADTQYF. The CDR3 DNA is TGTGCCAGCAGTGACGGGACACCCAAAACAGCAGATACGCAGTATTTT.

The chain combines TRBV6-5 with TRBJ2-2; D unresolved. Germline V CDR1 and CDR2: MNHEY, SVGAGI. V lost 4 bases and J lost 2, with 14 bases in between. This CDR3 region has 16 residues. The CDR3 loop reads CASSLLSPYNTGELFF. The CDR3 coding sequence is TGTGCCAGCAGTTTACTCTCCCCATATAACACCGGGGAGCTGTTTTTT.

This clonotype was counted a few times. The chain links TRBV4-1 to TRBJ2-1, with D possibly TRBD2 on 5 matching bases. The CDR3 extends over 15 amino acids. The V end was cut by 0 bases, the J end by 9 bases, with 15 bases between. Germline CDR1 MGHRA, CDR2 YSYEKL. DNA of the CDR3: TGCGCCAGCAGCCAAGAGGGTCTAGCATGGAGTGAGCAGTTCTTC. Translated, it gives CASSQEGLAWSEQFF.

In this sample, this clonotype turned up a few times. V gene TRBV20-1 combines with J gene TRBJ2-3; D is ambiguous. The V end was cut by 2 bases, the J end by 1 base, with 4 bases between. The V gene's germline CDR1 is DFQATT and CDR2 SNEGSKA (reference sequence). This CDR3 has 12 residues. DNA for the CDR3: TGCAGTGCTAGACAGCGCACAGATACGCAGTATTTT. It yields the protein CSARQRTDTQYF.

DNA for the CDR3: TGTGCCAGCAGCTTAATTGGGCGACTAGCGCTCTACGAGCAGTACTTC. This translates into CASSLIGRLALYEQYF. The V and J genes are TRBV7-2 and TRBJ2-7; 8 bases fit TRBD2. Germline V gene sequence: CDR1 SGHTA, CDR2 FQGNSA. The CDR3 length is 16 residues. Trimming removed 2 bases from V and 3 bases from J; junction bases left unmatched: 9.

The table lists this clonotype with a few counts. The rearrangement joins TRBV6-8 to TRBJ2-3, with a possible D match to TRBD1 (5 bases). V was cut by 6 bases and J by 6 bases, with 10 bases left in between. CDR1 and CDR2 (germline): MNHGY, SAAAGT. The CDR3 covers 12 residues. The CDR3 loop reads CASSTYRDTQYF. Written as DNA, the CDR3 is TGTGCCAGCAGCACGTACAGGGATACGCAGTATTTT.

This chain connects TRBV4-1 to TRBJ2-2; 9 positions agree with TRBD2. From germline, CDR1 is MGHRA and CDR2 YSYEKL. V lost 4 bases and J lost 2; bases outside the gene matches: 8. This CDR3 is built from 17 residues. The CDR3 is CASSPSKAGGNTGELFF. DNA of the CDR3: TGCGCCAGCAGCCCAAGCAAAGCGGGAGGAAACACCGGGGAGCTGTTTTTT.

The chain links TRBV5-5 to TRBJ2-4, with D possibly matching TRBD2 (6 bases). V gave up 2 bases and J gave up 13 bases, with 13 bases separating them. CDR1 and CDR2 from the germline V gene are SGHKS and YYEKEE (reference sequence). There are 12 residues in the CDR3. The chain's CDR3 is CASSFGGRGQYF. CDR3 nucleotide sequence: TGTGCCAGCAGCTTCGGAGGGCGTGGGCAGTACTTC. Full variable domain (missing parts from reference TRBV5-5 and TRBJ2-4): DAGVTQSPTHLIKTRGQQVTLRCSPISGHKSVSWYQQVLGQGPQFIFQYYEKEERGRGNFPDRFSARQFPNYSSELNVNALLLGDSALYLCASSFGGRGQYFGAGTRLSVL.

This clonotype was seen only a few times. This rearrangement joins TRBV6-5 to TRBJ1-2; D is unclear. Germline CDR1 and CDR2: MNHEY and SVGAGI. The length of the CDR3 is 12 residues. V was shortened by 7 bases and J by 2 bases, with 8 bases between the two germline ends. The CDR3 here is CASKPDNYGYTF. CDR3 DNA sequence: TGTGCCAGCAAACCGGACAACTATGGCTACACCTTC.

V is TRBV27 and J is TRBJ2-7; 7 bases are a match to TRBD2. Germline V gene sequence: CDR1 MNHEY, CDR2 SMNVEV (reference sequence). The CDR3 spans 15 residues. The ends lost 7 bases at V and 0 bases at J; junction bases unmatched: 9. CDR3 DNA sequence: TGTGCCAGCAAGGTTCTAGCGGTCTCCTCCTACGAGCAGTACTTC. This gives the protein CASKVLAVSSYEQYF.

This clonotype has just one count. The chain links TRBV9 to TRBJ1-2; D remains ambiguous. V lost 0 bases and J lost 4, with 10 bases in between. The germline V gene encodes CDR1 SGDLS and CDR2 YYNGEE. The CDR3 contains 14 residues. This CDR3 is CASSVGEEIYGYTF. The CDR3 region has the DNA TGTGCCAGCAGCGTAGGGGAAGAGATCTATGGCTACACCTTC.

V is TRBV6-2 or TRBV6-3 and J is TRBJ1-1; unclear D gene. The CDR3 length is 14 residues. Trimming took off 2 bases at V and 3 bases at J, with 10 bases between the two ends. The germline V gene encodes CDR1 MNHEY and CDR2 SVGEGT. CDR3 DNA sequence: TGTGCCAGCAGTTACACCCTTCGAGACACTGAAGCTTTCTTT. Amino acid sequence: CASSYTLRDTEAFF.

The V and J genes are TRBV20-1 and TRBJ1-5; D possibly corresponds to TRBD1 (6 bases). V shed 1 base and J shed 3 bases, with 13 bases lying between them. The CDR3 is 15 amino acids. Germline V lookup: CDR1 DFQATT, CDR2 SNEGSKA (reference sequence). CDR3 in DNA: TGCAGTGCTAGAGTTCAGGGGACCTCCAATCAGCCCCAGCATTTT. This gives the protein CSARVQGTSNQPQHF.

The chain links TRBV5-5 to TRBJ2-3; perhaps TRBD1 as D (5 bases). CDR1 is SGHKS, CDR2 YYEKEE, per germline (reference sequence). The V end was cut by 2 bases, the J end by 2 bases, with 9 bases between. This CDR3 contains 14 residues. The CDR3 DNA sequence: TGTGCCAGCAGCTTTGACAGCGACACAGATACGCAGTATTTT. This translates into CASSFDSDTDTQYF.

This clonotype has more than one count but fewer than ten. The chain has TRBV13 and TRBJ2-1, with TRBD1 identical over 8 bases. CDR1 PRHDT and CDR2 FYEKMQ come from the germline V gene (reference sequence). This CDR3 region has 14 residues. The J segment lost 8 bases and the V segment lost 5 bases, leaving 8 bases of the junction unmatched. The CDR3 coding sequence is TGTGCCAGCAGCCCCTCGGACAGGGACGATGAGCAGTTCTTC. Protein: CASSPSDRDDEQFF.

The chain recombines TRBV7-9 with TRBJ2-7, with 9 bases that match TRBD1. The ends lost 0 bases at V and 3 bases at J; junction bases unmatched: 3. CDR1 and CDR2 (germline): SEHNR, FQNEAQ (reference sequence). The CDR3 length is 15 residues. CDR3 coding DNA: TGTGCCAGCAGCTTAGCGGGACAGGGATACTACGAGCAGTACTTC. Its translation: CASSLAGQGYYEQYF.

The table lists this clonotype with a count of one. This chain joins TRBV28 and TRBJ2-3; 10 bases are shared with TRBD2. Germline V gene sequence: CDR1 MDHEN, CDR2 SYDVKM. Trimming took 10 bases from V and 4 from J; bases not matched to a gene: 5. The CDR3 is 13 residues long. For the CDR3, the DNA is TGTGCCATAGCGGGGGGAAGTGCAGATACGCAGTATTTT. The encoded protein is CAIAGGSADTQYF.

The CDR3 region is CSVQGVRDFF. As DNA, the CDR3 is TGCAGCGTTCAGGGAGTGAGGGATTTCTTT. V usage is TRBV29-1 and J usage is TRBJ1-1, with a possible D match to TRBD1 (5 bases). The CDR3 length is 10 residues. Germline CDR1 is SQVTM and CDR2 is ANQGSEA. V dropped 5 bases and J dropped 13 bases, with 14 bases sitting between them. The full variable domain, completed using reference TRBV29-1 and TRBJ1-1, is SAVISQKPSRDICQRGTSLTIQCQVDSQVTMMFWYRQQPGQSLTLIATANQGSEATYESGFVIDKFPISRPNLTFSTLTVSNMSPEDSSIYLCSVQGVRDFFGQGTRLTVV.

This clonotype was seen more than once but under ten times. One end of the junction varies from germline; a read error may be responsible. This rearrangement joins TRBV27 to TRBJ1-2, with D hard to call. This CDR3 contains 14 residues. CDR1 is MNHEY and CDR2 is SMNVEV in the germline V gene (reference sequence). The CDR3 region has the DNA TGTGCCAGCAGTGTATCGTCGGGGTTCCGCGGCTACACCTTC. Its protein is CASSVSSGFRGYTF.

The genes are TRBV6-1 and TRBJ2-4; TRBD2 matches at 8 bases. With the DNA end fitting TRBJ2-7 better, the J assignment may be wrong. The CDR3 contains 15 residues. The V gene's germline CDR1 is MNHNS and CDR2 SASEGT. The DNA for the CDR3 is TGTGCCAGCATTAAAAGCGGGAGCCTCTCCTACGAGCAGTACTTC. It codes for CASIKSGSLSYEQYF.